In this sample, the clone carrying this TCR beta chain turned up once. Study members were between 18 and 89 years old and lived in 20 to 30 US regions. The data were taken from a study of blood T cell repertoires in COVID-19. As for the study in general: Sources were T cells, B-cell-depleted T cells, or PBMCs; the material itself was cDNA or gDNA.

The CDR3 contains 15 residues. Per germline, CDR1 MGHDK and CDR2 SYGVNS. Trimming removed 2 bases at V and 8 bases at J, with 13 bases between. Under the authors' procedure: Amplification of reference gene primers was used by the study to estimate nucleated cell counts. The repertoire was sequenced with immunoSEQ multiplex PCR; TCRdb's copy has only in-frame clones and lacks some. V, J and clone size derive from that table, while D and trimming were established from the DNA sequence. The sample consists of some 460,000 clones, roughly 87% of them appearing once. This sequence joins TRBV25-1 and TRBJ1-6, with D maybe TRBD1 (6 bases). This TCR derives from a young woman with acute COVID-19. Sequenced material: PBMCs or T cells enriched from blood (not recorded which). CDR3 nucleotides: TGTGCCAGCAGTGAACGGGGGGCACAGCATTCACCCCTCCACTTT. It is translated as CASSERGAQHSPLHF. Supplemented by reference TRBV25-1 and TRBJ1-6, the full variable domain reads EADIYQTPRYLVIGTGKKITLECSQTMGHDKMYWYQQDPGMELHLIHYSYGVNSTEKGDLSSESTVSRIRTEHFPLTLESARPSHTSQYLCASSERGAQHSPLHFGNGTRLTVT.